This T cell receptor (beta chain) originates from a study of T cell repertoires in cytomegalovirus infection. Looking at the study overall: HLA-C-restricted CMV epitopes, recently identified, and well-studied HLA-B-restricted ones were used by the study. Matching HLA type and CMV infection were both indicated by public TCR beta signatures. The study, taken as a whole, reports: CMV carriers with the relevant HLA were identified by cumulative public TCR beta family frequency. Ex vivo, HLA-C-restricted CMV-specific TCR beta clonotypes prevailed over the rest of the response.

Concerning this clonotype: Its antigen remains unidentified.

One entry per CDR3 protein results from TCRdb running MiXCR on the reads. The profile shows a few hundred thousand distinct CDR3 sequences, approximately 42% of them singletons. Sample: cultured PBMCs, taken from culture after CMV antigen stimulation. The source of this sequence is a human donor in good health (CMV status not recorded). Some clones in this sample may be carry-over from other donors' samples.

CDR3 DNA: TGTGCCATCAGTTGGGACGGCAGCTCCTACGAGCAGTACTTC. This codes for CAISWDGSSYEQYF. The chain has TRBV10-3 and TRBJ2-7; D is possibly TRBD1 or TRBD2 (5 bases each). This CDR3 has 14 amino acids. Germline V CDR1 and CDR2: ENHRY, SYGVKD. Between the trimmed V and J ends, which lost 5 bases and 0 bases, there was a span of 11 bases.